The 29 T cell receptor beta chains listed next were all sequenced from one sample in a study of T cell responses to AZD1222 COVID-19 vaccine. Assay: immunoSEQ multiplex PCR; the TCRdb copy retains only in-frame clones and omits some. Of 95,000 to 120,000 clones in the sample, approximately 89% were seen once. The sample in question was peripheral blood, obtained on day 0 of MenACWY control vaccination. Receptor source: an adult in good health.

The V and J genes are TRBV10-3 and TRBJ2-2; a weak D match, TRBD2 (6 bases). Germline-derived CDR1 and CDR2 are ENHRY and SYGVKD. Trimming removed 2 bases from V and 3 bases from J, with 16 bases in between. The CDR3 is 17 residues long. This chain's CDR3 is CAISERAGGVDTGELFF. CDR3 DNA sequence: TGTGCCATCAGTGAGCGGGCCGGGGGAGTTGACACCGGGGAGCTGTTTTTT.

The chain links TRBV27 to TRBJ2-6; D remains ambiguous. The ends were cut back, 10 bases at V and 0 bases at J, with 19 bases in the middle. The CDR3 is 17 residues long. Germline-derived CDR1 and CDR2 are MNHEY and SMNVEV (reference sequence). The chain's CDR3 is CATTYLPRLSGANVLTF. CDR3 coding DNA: TGTGCCACCACATATCTCCCCCGCCTCTCTGGGGCCAACGTCCTGACTTTC.

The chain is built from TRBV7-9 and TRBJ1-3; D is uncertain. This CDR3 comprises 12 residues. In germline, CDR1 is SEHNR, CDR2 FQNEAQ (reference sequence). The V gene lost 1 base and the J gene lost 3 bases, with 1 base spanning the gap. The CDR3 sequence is CASSLGGNTIYF. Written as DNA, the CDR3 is TGTGCCAGCAGCTTAGGTGGAAACACCATATATTTT.

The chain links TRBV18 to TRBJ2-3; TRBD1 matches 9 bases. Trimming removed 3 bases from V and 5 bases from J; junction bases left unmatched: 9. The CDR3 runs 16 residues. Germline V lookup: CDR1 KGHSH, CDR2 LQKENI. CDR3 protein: CASSPVMTGGGDTQYF. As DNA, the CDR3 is TGTGCCAGCTCACCCGTAATGACAGGGGGTGGAGATACGCAGTATTTT.

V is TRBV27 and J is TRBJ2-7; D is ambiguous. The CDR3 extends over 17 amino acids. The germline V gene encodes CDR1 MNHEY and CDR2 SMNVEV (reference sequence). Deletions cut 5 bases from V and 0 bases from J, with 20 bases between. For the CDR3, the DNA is TGTGCCAGCAGTCCTACTCCTTATGAGGTCCACTCCTACGAGCAGTACTTC. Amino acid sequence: CASSPTPYEVHSYEQYF.

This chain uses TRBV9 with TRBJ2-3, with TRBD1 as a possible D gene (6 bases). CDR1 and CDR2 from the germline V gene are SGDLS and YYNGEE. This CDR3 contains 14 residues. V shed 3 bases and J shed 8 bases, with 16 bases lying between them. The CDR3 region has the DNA TGTGCCAGCAGCGGTGCCGGGACAAAGTTTACGCAGTATTTT. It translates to CASSGAGTKFTQYF. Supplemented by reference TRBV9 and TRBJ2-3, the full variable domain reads DSGVTQTPKHLITATGQRVTLRCSPRSGDLSVYWYQQSLDQGLQFLIQYYNGEERAKGNILERFSAQQFPDLHSELNLSSLELGDSALYFCASSGAGTKFTQYFGPGTRLTVL.

The CDR3 is CASSVDYGGGTYNEQFF. DNA of the CDR3: TGTGCCAGCAGCGTAGATTATGGCGGGGGGACATACAATGAGCAGTTCTTC. The chain couples TRBV9 to TRBJ2-1, with TRBD2 matching 8 bases. The germline gives CDR1 SGDLS, CDR2 YYNGEE. The CDR3 totals 17 residues. V shed 0 bases, J shed 4 bases, and the junction held 9 bases outside the gene matches.

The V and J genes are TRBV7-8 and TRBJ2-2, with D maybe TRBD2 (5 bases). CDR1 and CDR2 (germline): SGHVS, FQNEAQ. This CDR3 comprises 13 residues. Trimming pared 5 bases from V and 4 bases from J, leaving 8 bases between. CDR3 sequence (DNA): TGTGCCAGCAGCCAACGGGGCACCGGGGAGCTGTTTTTT. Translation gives CASSQRGTGELFF.

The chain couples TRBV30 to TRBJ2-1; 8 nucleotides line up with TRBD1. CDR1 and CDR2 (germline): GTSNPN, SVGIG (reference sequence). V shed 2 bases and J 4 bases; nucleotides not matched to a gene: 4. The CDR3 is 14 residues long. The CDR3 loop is CAWSSGQVYNEQFF. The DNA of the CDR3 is TGTGCCTGGAGTTCGGGACAGGTATACAATGAGCAGTTCTTC.

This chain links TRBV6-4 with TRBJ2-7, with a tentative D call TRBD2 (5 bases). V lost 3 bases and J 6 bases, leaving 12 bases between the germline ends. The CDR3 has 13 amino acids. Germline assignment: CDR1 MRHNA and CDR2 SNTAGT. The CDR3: CASSELEGSEQYF. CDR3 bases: TGTGCCAGCAGTGAGCTCGAAGGGAGCGAGCAGTACTTC.

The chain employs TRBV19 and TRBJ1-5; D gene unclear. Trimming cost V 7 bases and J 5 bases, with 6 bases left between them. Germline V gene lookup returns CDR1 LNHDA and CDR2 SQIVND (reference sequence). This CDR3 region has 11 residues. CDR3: CASTRYQPQHF. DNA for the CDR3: TGTGCCAGTACCCGGTATCAGCCCCAGCATTTT.

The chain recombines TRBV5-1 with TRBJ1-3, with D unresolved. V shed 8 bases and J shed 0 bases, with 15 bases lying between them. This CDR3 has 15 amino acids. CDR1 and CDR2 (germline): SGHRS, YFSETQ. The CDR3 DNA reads TGCGCCAGTCGAAGTGAAGGATACTCTGGAAACACCATATATTTT. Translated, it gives CASRSEGYSGNTIYF.

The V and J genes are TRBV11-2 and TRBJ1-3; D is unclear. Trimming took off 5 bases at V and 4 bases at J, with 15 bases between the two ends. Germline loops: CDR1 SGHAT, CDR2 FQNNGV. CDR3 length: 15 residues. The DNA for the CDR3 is TGTGCCAGCAGCGCGCTAACCGGGATCGGAAACACCATATATTTT. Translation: CASSALTGIGNTIYF. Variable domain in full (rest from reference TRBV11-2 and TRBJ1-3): EAGVAQSPRYKIIEKRQSVAFWCNPISGHATLYWYQQILGQGPKLLIQFQNNGVVDDSQLPKDRFSAERLKGVDSTLKIQPAKLEDSAVYLCASSALTGIGNTIYFGEGSWLTVV.

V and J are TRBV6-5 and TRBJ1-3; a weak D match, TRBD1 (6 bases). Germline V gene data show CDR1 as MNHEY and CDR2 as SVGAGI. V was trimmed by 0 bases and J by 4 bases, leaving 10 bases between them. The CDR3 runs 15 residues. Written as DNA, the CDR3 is TGTGCCAGCAGTTACTCCAGGGGTCAGGGAAACACCATATATTTT. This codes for CASSYSRGQGNTIYF.

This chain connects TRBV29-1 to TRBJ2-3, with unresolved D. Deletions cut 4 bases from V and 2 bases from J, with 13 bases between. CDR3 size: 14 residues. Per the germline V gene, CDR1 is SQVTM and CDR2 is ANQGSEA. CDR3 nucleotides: TGCAGCGTTGTAGGGTACGGCAACACAGATACGCAGTATTTT. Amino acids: CSVVGYGNTDTQYF.

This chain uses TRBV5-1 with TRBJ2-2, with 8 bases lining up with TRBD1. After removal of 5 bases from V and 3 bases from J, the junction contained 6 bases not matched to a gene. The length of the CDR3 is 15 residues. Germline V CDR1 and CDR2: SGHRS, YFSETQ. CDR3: CASRTGTGHTGELFF. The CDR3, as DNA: TGCGCCAGCAGGACCGGGACAGGACACACCGGGGAGCTGTTTTTT.

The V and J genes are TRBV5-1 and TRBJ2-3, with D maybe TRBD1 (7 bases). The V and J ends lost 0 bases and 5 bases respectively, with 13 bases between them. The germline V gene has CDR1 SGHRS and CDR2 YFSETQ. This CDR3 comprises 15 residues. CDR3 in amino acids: CASSLGQGGIDTQYF. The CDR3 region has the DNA TGCGCCAGCAGCTTGGGGCAGGGGGGTATAGATACGCAGTATTTT. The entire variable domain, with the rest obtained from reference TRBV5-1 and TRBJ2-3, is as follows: KAGVTQTPRYLIKTRGQQVTLSCSPISGHRSVSWYQQTPGQGLQFLFEYFSETQRNKGNFPGRFSGRQFSNSRSEMNVSTLELGDSALYLCASSLGQGGIDTQYFGPGTRLTVL.

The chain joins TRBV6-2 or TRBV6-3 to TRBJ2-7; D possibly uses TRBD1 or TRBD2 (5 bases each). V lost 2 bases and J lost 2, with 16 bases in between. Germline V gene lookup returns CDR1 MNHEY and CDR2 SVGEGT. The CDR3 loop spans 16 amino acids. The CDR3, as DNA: TGTGCCAGCAGTTACCCCCACGGGACCAGCACCTACGAGCAGTACTTC. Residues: CASSYPHGTSTYEQYF.

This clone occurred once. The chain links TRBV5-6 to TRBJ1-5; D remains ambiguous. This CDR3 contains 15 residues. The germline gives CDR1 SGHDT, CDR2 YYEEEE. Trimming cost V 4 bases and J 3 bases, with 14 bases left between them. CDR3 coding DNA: TGTGCCAGCAGCCTTCGAGGCAAGTACAATCAGCCCCAGCATTTT. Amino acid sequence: CASSLRGKYNQPQHF.

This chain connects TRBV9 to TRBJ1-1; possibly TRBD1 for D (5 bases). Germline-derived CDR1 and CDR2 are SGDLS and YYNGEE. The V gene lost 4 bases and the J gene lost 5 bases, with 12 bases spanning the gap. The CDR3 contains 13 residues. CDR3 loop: CASSPAGGTEAFF. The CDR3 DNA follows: TGTGCCAGCAGCCCAGCGGGGGGGACTGAAGCTTTCTTT.

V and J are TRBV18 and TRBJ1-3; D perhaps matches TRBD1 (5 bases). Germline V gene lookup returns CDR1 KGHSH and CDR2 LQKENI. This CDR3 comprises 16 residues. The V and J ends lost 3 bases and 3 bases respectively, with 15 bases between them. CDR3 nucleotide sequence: TGTGCCAGCTCACCGCGGGACCCCAGTAATGGAAACACCATATATTTT. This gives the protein CASSPRDPSNGNTIYF.

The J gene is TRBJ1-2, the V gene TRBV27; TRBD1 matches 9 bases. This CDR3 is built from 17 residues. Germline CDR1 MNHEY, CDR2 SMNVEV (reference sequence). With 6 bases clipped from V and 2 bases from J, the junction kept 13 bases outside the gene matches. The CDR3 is CASSLRGQGDTNYGYTF. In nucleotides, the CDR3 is TGTGCCAGCAGCCTTCGGGGACAGGGAGATACCAACTATGGCTACACCTTC.

The CDR3 sequence: CASSLVGGQYTF. In nucleotides, the CDR3 is TGTGCCAGCAGCTTAGTGGGCGGCCAGTACACCTTC. The chain combines TRBV7-2 with TRBJ1-2; D gene uncertain. V gave up 1 base and J gave up 11 bases, with 11 bases separating them. The CDR3 totals 12 residues. From germline, CDR1 is SGHTA and CDR2 FQGNSA.

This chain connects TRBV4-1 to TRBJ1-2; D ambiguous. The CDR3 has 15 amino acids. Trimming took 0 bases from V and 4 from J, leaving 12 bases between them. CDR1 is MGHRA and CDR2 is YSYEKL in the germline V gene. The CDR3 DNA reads TGCGCCAGCAGCCAAGAGTATTCGGATATCTATGGCTACACCTTC. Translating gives CASSQEYSDIYGYTF.

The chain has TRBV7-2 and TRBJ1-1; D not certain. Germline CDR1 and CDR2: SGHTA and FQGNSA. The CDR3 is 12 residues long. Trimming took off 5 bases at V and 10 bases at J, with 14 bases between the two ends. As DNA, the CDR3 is TGTGCCAGCAGCCCAGCCGGCAGAGGAGCTTTCTTT. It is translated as CASSPAGRGAFF.

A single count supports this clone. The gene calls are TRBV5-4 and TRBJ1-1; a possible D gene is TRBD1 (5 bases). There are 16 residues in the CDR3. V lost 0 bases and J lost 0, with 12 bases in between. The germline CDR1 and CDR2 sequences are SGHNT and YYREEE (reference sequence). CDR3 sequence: CASSLALQGMNTEAFF. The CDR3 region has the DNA TGTGCCAGCAGCTTGGCTCTCCAGGGTATGAACACTGAAGCTTTCTTT.

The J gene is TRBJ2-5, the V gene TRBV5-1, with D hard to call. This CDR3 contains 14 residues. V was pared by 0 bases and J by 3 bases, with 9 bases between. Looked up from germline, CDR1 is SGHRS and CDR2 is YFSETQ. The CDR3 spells CASSLEVTKETQYF. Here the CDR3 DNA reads TGCGCCAGCAGCTTGGAGGTGACCAAAGAGACCCAGTACTTC.

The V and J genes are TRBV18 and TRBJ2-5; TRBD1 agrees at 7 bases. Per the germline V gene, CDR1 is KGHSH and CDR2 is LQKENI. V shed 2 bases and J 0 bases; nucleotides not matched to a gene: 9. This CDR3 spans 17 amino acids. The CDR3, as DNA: TGTGCCAGCTCACCAAAGCTACAGGGGCATGACCAAGAGACCCAGTACTTC. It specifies CASSPKLQGHDQETQYF.

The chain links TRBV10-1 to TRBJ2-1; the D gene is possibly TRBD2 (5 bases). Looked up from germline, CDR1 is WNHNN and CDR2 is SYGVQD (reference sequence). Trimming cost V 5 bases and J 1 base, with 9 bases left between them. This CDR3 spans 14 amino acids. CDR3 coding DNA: TGCGCCAGCAGTTTCGGGATATCCTACAATGAGCAGTTCTTC. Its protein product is CASSFGISYNEQFF.